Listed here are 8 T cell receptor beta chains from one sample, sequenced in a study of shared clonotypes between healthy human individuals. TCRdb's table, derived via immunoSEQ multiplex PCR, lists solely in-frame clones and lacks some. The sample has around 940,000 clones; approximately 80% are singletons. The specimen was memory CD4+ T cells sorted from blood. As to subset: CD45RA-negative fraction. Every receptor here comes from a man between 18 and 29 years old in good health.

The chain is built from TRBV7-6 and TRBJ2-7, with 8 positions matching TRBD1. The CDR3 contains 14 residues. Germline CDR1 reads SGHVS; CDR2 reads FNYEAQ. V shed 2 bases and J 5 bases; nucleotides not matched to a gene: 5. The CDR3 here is CASSLKGQVDEQYF. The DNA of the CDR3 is TGTGCCAGCAGCTTAAAGGGACAGGTTGACGAGCAGTACTTC.

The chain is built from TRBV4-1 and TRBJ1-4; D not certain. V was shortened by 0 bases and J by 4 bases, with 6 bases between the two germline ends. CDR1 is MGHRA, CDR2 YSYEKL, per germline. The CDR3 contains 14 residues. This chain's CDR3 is CASSQDLVNEKLFF. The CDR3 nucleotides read TGCGCCAGCAGCCAAGATTTGGTTAATGAAAAACTGTTTTTT.

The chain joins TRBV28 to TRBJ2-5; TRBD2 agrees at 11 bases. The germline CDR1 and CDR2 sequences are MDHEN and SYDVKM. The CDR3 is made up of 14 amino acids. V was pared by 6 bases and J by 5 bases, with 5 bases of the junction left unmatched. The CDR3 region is CASRLAGGRETQYF. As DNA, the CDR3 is TGTGCCAGCAGATTAGCGGGGGGGCGGGAGACCCAGTACTTC.

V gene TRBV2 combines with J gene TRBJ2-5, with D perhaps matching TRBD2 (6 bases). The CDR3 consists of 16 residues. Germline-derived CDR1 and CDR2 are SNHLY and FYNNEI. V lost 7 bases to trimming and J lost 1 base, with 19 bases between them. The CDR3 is CASTAMGLRTQETQYF. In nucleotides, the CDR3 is TGTGCCAGCACTGCTATGGGACTGCGAACCCAAGAGACCCAGTACTTC.

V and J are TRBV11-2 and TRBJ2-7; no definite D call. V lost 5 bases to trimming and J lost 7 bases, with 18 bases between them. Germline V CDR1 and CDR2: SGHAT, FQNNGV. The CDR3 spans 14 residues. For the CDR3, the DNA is TGTGCCAGCAGCGGGCCGGTGGTCGGATTAGAGCAGTACTTC. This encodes CASSGPVVGLEQYF.

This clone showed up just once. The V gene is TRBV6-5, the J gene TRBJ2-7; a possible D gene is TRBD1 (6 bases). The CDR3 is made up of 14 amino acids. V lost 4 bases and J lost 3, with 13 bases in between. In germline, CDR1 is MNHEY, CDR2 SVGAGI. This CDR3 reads CASSSGDRFYEQYF. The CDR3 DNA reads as TGTGCCAGCAGTTCGGGTGACAGGTTCTACGAGCAGTACTTC.

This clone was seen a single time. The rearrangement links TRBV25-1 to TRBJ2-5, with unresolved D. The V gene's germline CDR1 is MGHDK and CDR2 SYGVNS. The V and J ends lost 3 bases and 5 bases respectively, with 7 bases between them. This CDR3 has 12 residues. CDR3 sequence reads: CASSDIWETQYF. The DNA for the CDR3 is TGTGCCAGCAGTGATATCTGGGAGACCCAGTACTTC.

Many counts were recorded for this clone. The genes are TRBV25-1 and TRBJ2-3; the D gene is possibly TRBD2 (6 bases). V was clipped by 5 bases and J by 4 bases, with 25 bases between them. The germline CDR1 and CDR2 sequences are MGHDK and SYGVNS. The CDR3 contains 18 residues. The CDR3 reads CASSPPPSSGSPPDTQYF. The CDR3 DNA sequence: TGTGCCAGCAGTCCACCCCCGTCGAGCGGGTCCCCCCCAGATACGCAGTATTTT.